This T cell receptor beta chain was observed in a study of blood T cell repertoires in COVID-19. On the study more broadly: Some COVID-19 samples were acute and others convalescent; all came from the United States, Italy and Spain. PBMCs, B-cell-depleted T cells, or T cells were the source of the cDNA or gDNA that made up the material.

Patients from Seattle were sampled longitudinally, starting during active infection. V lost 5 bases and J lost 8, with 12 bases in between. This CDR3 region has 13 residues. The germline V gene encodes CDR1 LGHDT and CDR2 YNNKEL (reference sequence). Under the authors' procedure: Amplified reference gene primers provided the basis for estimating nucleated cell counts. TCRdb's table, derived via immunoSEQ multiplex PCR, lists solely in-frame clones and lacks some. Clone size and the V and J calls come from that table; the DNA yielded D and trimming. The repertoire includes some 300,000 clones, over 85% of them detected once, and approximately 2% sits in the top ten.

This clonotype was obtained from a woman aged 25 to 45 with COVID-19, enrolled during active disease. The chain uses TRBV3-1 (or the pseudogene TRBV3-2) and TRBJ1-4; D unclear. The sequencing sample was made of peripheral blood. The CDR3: CASSYGVHEKLFF. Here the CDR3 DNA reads TGTGCCAGCAGCTATGGAGTTCACGAAAAACTGTTTTTT.